The 8 T cell receptor beta chains below all came from one sample that was sequenced in a study of blood T cell repertoires in COVID-19 (dated by TCRdb to 2018 to 2021). Library method: the immunoSEQ multiplex PCR assay. This immuneACCESS table, as held by TCRdb, lists in-frame sequences with V and J called but not all clones. Of the missing ones, under half trace to an unresolved V gene in checked studies; the others have no known cause. The sample yields approximately 93,000 clones; 74% were counted once. Clones ranked in the top ten supply roughly 3.9% of the sample. The sequencing sample was made of peripheral blood. All receptors derive from a man in his 70s with COVID-19, enrolled during active disease.

The table lists this clone with a few counts. V gene TRBV5-1 combines with J gene TRBJ1-6, with 7 bases lining up with TRBD1. This CDR3 comprises 15 residues. The germline V gene has CDR1 SGHRS and CDR2 YFSETQ. After removal of 0 bases from V and 10 bases from J, the junction contained 7 bases not matched to a gene. This chain's CDR3 is CASSLDTGATSPLHF. The CDR3 coding sequence is TGCGCCAGCAGCTTGGATACAGGGGCGACATCACCCCTCCACTTT.

This clone has a single count. The V call is TRBV4-2, the J call TRBJ2-7, with 9 bases identical to TRBD2. Germline CDR1 and CDR2: LGHNA and YNFKEQ. The V gene end was trimmed by 0 bases and the J gene end by 5 bases; junction bases not matched to a gene: 8. The CDR3 consists of 16 residues. The CDR3 loop reads CASSQDGVAGADEQYF. CDR3 in DNA: TGTGCCAGCAGCCAAGATGGGGTAGCGGGAGCGGACGAGCAGTACTTC.

V is TRBV14 and J is TRBJ2-2, with D possibly being TRBD1 (6 bases). Looked up from germline, CDR1 is SGHDN and CDR2 is FVKESK. The CDR3 totals 15 residues. Trimming left V 0 bases short and J 6 bases short, with 11 bases between. Here the CDR3 reads CASSQDYRVAGELFF. For the CDR3, the DNA is TGTGCCAGCAGCCAAGATTACAGGGTCGCCGGGGAGCTGTTTTTT.

The chain has TRBV15 and TRBJ2-3; D not certain. Germline loops: CDR1 LNHNV, CDR2 YYDKDF (reference sequence). This CDR3 region has 13 residues. Trimming removed 3 bases at V and 2 bases at J, with 6 bases between. CDR3 sequence reads: CATSSPLTDTQYF. DNA for the CDR3: TGTGCCACCAGCAGTCCCCTCACAGATACGCAGTATTTT.

The DNA for the CDR3 is TGTGCCAGTAACGCGCACGGAGGTTATGGCTACACCTTC. This sequence encodes CASNAHGGYGYTF. The chain employs TRBV19 and TRBJ1-2; unclear D gene. Germline lookup yields CDR1 LNHDA and CDR2 SQIVND (reference sequence). Trimming stripped 7 bases from V and 5 bases from J, with 14 bases between. CDR3 size: 13 residues.

The CDR3: CASSFGDRGSPLHF. In nucleotides, the CDR3 is TGTGCCAGCAGCTTTGGGGACAGGGGTTCACCCCTCCACTTT. The chain carries TRBV5-6 and TRBJ1-6, with TRBD1 matching 10 bases. The CDR3 spans 14 residues. With V trimmed by 2 bases and J by 9 bases, 2 bases remained unmatched. Per the germline V gene, CDR1 is SGHDT and CDR2 is YYEEEE.

This clone has more than one count but fewer than ten. This sequence joins TRBV28 and TRBJ1-5; no reliable D call. This CDR3 spans 14 amino acids. Germline CDR1 is MDHEN and CDR2 is SYDVKM. Trimming pared 3 bases from V and 5 bases from J, leaving 11 bases between. The CDR3 protein is CASSFGNLDQPQHF. CDR3 coding DNA: TGTGCCAGCAGTTTCGGGAACTTAGATCAGCCCCAGCATTTT. Combining the CDR3 with reference TRBV28 and TRBJ1-5 gives the whole variable domain DVKVTQSSRYLVKRTGEKVFLECVQDMDHENMFWYRQDPGLGLRLIYFSYDVKMKEKGDIPEGYSVSREKKERFSLILESASTNQTSMYLCASSFGNLDQPQHFGDGTRLSIL.

The genes are TRBV4-1 and TRBJ2-2; 7 bases are a match to TRBD1. The CDR3 sequence is 15 residues long. Germline CDR1 and CDR2: MGHRA and YSYEKL. Trimming took 4 bases from V and 9 from J; bases not matched to a gene: 11. The CDR3 DNA sequence: TGCGCCAGCAGCCCGTGGACAGGAAAGGACCGGGAGCTGTTTTTT. As protein: CASSPWTGKDRELFF.